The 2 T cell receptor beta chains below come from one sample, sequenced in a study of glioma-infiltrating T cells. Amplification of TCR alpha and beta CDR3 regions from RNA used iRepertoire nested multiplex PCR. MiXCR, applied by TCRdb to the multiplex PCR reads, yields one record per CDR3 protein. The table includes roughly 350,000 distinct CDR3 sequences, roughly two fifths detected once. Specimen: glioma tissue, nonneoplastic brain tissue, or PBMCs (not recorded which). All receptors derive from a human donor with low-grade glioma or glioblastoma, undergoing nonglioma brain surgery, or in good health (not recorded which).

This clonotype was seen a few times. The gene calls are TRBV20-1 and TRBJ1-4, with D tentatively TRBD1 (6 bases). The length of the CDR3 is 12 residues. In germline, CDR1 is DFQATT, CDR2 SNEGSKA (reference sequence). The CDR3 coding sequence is TGCAAAGGGGGGACGGTGAATGAAAAACTGTTTTTT. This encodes CKGGTVNEKLFF.

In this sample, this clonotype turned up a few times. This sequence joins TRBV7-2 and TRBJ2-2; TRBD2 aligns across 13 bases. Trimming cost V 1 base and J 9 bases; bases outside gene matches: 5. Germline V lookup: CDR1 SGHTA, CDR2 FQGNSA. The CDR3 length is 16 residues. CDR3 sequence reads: CASSLEGTSGMRELFF. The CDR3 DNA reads TGTGCCAGCAGCTTAGAGGGGACTAGCGGGATGAGGGAGCTGTTTTTT.